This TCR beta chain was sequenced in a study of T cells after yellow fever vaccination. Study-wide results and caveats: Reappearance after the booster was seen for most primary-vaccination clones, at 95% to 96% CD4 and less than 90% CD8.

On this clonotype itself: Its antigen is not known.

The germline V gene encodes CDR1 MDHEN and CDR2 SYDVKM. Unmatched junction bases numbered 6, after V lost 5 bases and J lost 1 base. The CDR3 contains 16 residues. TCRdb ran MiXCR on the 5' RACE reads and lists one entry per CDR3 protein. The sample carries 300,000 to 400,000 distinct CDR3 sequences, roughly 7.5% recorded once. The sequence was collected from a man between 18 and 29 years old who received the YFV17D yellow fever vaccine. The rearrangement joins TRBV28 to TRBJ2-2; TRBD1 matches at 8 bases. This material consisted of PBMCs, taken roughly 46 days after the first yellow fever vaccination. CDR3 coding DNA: TGTGCCAGCAGTCCCGGGACAGGATTGAACACCGGGGAGCTGTTTTTT. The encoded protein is CASSPGTGLNTGELFF.